This T cell receptor beta chain was identified during a study of blood T cell repertoires in COVID-19. About the research overall: PBMCs, B-cell-depleted T cells, or T cells provided the cDNA or gDNA that made up the material.

Study processing details: Researchers report that nucleated cell counts were estimated from reference gene primer amplification. Sequencing was performed with immunoSEQ multiplex PCR; in TCRdb, only in-frame clones are kept and a portion is missing. The V and J calls and clone size are taken from that table; D and trimming were inferred from the DNA. In the table there are hundreds of thousands of clones, under 90% of which are singletons. This clone was seen just once. Trimming at V came to 1 base and at J to 4 bases, leaving 15 bases not matched to a gene. This CDR3 is 19 amino acids long. From germline, CDR1 is LGHDT and CDR2 YNNKEL (reference sequence).

Sequencing was done on a sample of peripheral blood. The J gene is TRBJ1-5, the V gene TRBV3-1 (or the pseudogene TRBV3-2); TRBD1 agrees at 8 bases. The receptor was derived from a woman between 50 and 59 years old who had recovered from COVID-19. In DNA, the CDR3 is TGTGCCAGCAGCCAAGCCGCAGGGGGCCGAATGAGTCCTAATCAGCCCCAGCATTTT. Residues: CASSQAAGGRMSPNQPQHF.